These T cell receptor beta chains were read from a single sample in a study of blood T cell repertoires in COVID-19. The table came from immunoSEQ multiplex PCR; TCRdb's copy has only in-frame clones and leaves some out. The sample carries fewer than 350,000 clones, roughly 90% recorded once. Source material: PBMCs or T cells enriched from blood (not recorded which). These receptors all come from a young woman who had been exposed to COVID-19. Each CDR3 is given with its conserved first and last residue. The D gene is left open where the match is weak. Size is stated for part of the rows, as once, few or many counts, or as a class when the clone is expanded.

size	length	D	V	J	CDR3	DNA
NA	16	NA	TRBV18	TRBJ2-3	CASSPLGGSTTDTQYF	TGTGCCAGCTCACCACTTGGCGGATCGACCACAGATACGCAGTATTTT
once	18	NA	TRBV6-1	TRBJ1-6	CASSARGGKGADESPLHF	TGTGCCAGCAGTGCCAGAGGGGGTAAGGGCGCGGATGAATCACCCCTCCACTTT
few	13	NA	TRBV7-9	TRBJ2-7	CASSLVQSHEQYF	TGTGCCAGCAGCTTAGTTCAAAGCCACGAGCAGTACTTC
NA	14	NA	TRBV3-1/TRBV3-2	TRBJ2-7	CASSQALGSYEQYF	TGTGCCAGCAGCCAGGCACTAGGATCCTACGAGCAGTACTTC
NA	16	TRBD2	TRBV3-1/TRBV3-2	TRBJ2-7	CASSLSRASGSHEQYF	TGTGCCAGCTCCCTCTCCCGGGCTAGCGGGAGCCACGAGCAGTACTTC
NA	12	NA	TRBV19	TRBJ1-4	CASSDLTEKLFF	TGTGCCAGTAGTGACTTGACCGAAAAACTGTTTTTT
NA	13	NA	TRBV28	TRBJ2-1	CATGSLPTGRPFF	TGTGCCACCGGGTCCCTCCCTACAGGAAGGCCGTTCTTC
NA	17	TRBD2	TRBV7-9	TRBJ2-7	CASSLARGVRRVHEQYF	TGTGCCAGCAGCTTAGCGCGGGGGGTCCGGAGAGTCCACGAGCAGTACTTC
few	14	NA	TRBV11-2	TRBJ2-7	CASSRRLGPYEQYF	TGTGCCAGCAGCCGCCGTTTGGGGCCCTACGAGCAGTACTTC
NA	14	NA	TRBV19	TRBJ1-1	CASKNRPGNTEAFF	TGTGCCAGTAAGAATCGTCCAGGGAACACTGAAGCTTTCTTT
once	18	TRBD2	TRBV28	TRBJ2-1	CASSPPSGTSGSYNEQFF	TGTGCCAGCAGCCCCCCCTCCGGGACTAGCGGGAGCTACAATGAGCAGTTCTTC
NA	15	NA	TRBV19	TRBJ1-1	CASSIGVGGNTEAFF	TGTGCCAGTAGTATCGGAGTGGGGGGGAACACTGAAGCTTTCTTT
NA	15	NA	TRBV7-9	TRBJ1-1	CASVRLGRSNTEAFF	TGTGCCAGCGTCCGACTGGGGAGATCGAACACTGAAGCTTTCTTT
NA	13	NA	TRBV25-1	TRBJ1-5	CASRAGVDQPQHF	TGTGCCAGCAGGGCAGGGGTCGATCAGCCCCAGCATTTT
NA	15	TRBD1	TRBV30	TRBJ1-5	CAWSLKTGGLGPQHF	TGTGCCTGGAGCCTAAAAACAGGGGGCCTGGGGCCCCAGCATTTT
NA	13	NA	TRBV11-3	TRBJ1-1	CASSLGGDGGAFF	TGTGCCAGCAGCTTAGGCGGAGACGGGGGGGCTTTCTTT
NA	16	TRBD1	TRBV11-3	TRBJ2-1	CASSSGTGEMSLEQFF	TGTGCCAGCAGCTCCGGGACAGGGGAGATGTCGCTTGAGCAGTTCTTC
NA	15	TRBD1	TRBV25-1	TRBJ2-1	CASSETGGLYNEQFF	TGTGCCAGCAGTGAAACAGGGGGTCTCTACAATGAGCAGTTCTTC
NA	14	TRBD1	TRBV28	TRBJ1-1	CASSPGQTITEAFF	TGTGCCAGCAGCCCGGGACAGACAATCACTGAAGCTTTCTTT
NA	11	TRBD1	TRBV30	TRBJ1-4	CAWKGDSRLFF	TGTGCCTGGAAGGGGGACAGCCGCCTGTTTTTT
few	14	NA	TRBV5-1	TRBJ2-2	CASSFGEITGELFF	TGCGCCAGCAGCTTCGGGGAGATCACCGGGGAGCTGTTTTTT
NA	16	TRBD1	TRBV27	TRBJ2-4	CASRRGAGGTENIQYF	TGTGCCAGCAGGAGAGGGGCAGGGGGCACGGAAAACATTCAGTACTTC
NA	14	TRBD1	TRBV3-1/TRBV3-2	TRBJ1-1	CASSQADRGREAFF	TGTGCCAGCAGCCAAGCCGACAGGGGCCGTGAAGCTTTCTTT
NA	15	NA	TRBV5-1	TRBJ2-2	CASSRETDDTGELFF	TGCGCCAGCAGCCGTGAGACAGACGACACCGGGGAGCTGTTTTTT
NA	14	TRBD1	TRBV11-3	TRBJ2-7	CASSLGTGAYEQYF	TGTGCCAGCAGCTTGGGGACAGGGGCCTACGAGCAGTACTTC
NA	13	NA	TRBV5-1	TRBJ2-7	CASSLVGDYEQYF	TGCGCCAGCAGCTTGGTGGGCGACTACGAGCAGTACTTC
NA	14	TRBD2	TRBV9	TRBJ2-5	CASSVGAGQETQYF	TGTGCCAGCAGCGTAGGAGCGGGACAAGAGACCCAGTACTTC